This T cell receptor (beta chain) was captured in a study of T cell responses to AZD1222 COVID-19 vaccine. The V gene lost 4 bases and the J gene lost 5 bases, with 12 bases spanning the gap. The CDR3 sequence is 13 residues long. Looked up from germline, CDR1 is GTSNPN and CDR2 is SVGIG (reference sequence). Sequenced by immunoSEQ multiplex PCR; TCRdb stores in-frame clones only, minus some. The profile shows 150,000 to 200,000 clones, less than 95% of them singletons. This clonotype was sampled from an adult in good health. The specimen was peripheral blood, collected on day 0 of AZD1222 vaccination. The V gene is TRBV30, the J gene TRBJ1-5, with D perhaps matching TRBD1 (6 bases). The CDR3, as DNA: TGTGCCTGGAATACAGGGAAAGATCAGCCCCAGCATTTT. Translated, it gives CAWNTGKDQPQHF.